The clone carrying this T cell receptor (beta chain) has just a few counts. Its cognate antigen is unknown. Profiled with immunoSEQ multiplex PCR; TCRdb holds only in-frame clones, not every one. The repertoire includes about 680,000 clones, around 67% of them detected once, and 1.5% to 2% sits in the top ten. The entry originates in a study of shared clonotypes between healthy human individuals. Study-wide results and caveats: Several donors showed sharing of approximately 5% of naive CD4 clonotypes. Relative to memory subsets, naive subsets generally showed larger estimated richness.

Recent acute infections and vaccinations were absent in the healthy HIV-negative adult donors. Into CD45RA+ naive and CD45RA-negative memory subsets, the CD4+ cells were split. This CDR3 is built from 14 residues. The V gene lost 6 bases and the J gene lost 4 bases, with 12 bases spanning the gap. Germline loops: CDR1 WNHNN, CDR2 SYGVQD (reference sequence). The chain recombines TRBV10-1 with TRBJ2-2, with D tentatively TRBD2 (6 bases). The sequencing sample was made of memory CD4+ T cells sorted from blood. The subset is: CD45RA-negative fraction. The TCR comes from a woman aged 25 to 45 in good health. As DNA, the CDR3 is TGCGCCAGCAGCCAGGACTATCTCACCGGGGAGCTGTTTTTT. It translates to CASSQDYLTGELFF.